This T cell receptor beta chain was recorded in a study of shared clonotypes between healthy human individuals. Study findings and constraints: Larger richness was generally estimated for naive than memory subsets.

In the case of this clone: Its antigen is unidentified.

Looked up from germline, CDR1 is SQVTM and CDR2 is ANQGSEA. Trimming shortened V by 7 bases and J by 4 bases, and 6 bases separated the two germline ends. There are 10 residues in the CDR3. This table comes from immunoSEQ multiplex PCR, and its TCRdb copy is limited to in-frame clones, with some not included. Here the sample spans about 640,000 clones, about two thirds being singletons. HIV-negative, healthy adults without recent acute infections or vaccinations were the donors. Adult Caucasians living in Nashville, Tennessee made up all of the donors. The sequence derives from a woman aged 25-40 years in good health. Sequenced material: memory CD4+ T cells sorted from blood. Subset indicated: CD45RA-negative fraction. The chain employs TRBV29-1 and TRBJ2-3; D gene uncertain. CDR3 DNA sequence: TGCAGCGCGAAGGCAGATACGCAGTATTTT. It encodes CSAKADTQYF.